The rows below give T cell receptor beta chains drawn from one sample of a study of PD-L1 blockade in urothelial cancer. Sequencing used immunoSEQ multiplex PCR; TCRdb keeps in-frame clones, though not all of them. This table holds 65,000 to 90,000 clones, around 83% found once. Source: PBMCs, taken around atezolizumab (anti-PD-L1) treatment. Receptor source: a woman in her sixties or seventies with urothelial cancer. Both conserved end residues are part of each CDR3.

J gene,V gene,CDR3 length,CDR3 protein
TRBJ2-1,TRBV7-9,17,CASSLVGGSSSYNEQFF
TRBJ2-1,TRBV6-5,12,CATHSEYREQFF
TRBJ2-5,TRBV19,19,CASSIRGLAGGSPQETQYF
TRBJ2-3,TRBV5-8,13,CASSFQAGDTQYF
TRBJ2-3,TRBV7-9,15,CASNPLGGRQDTQYF
TRBJ2-3,TRBV10-3,17,CAISVVSFAGGLYTQYF
TRBJ1-2,TRBV21-1,15,CASRIEGGGFYGYTF
TRBJ2-3,TRBV2,12,CASSVQPDTQYF
TRBJ2-7,TRBV5-1,12,CASSPSSYEQYF
TRBJ2-3,TRBV6-1,12,CASIGGPDTQYF
TRBJ2-2,TRBV29-1,16,CSVFHGLAGGPGELFF
TRBJ1-4,TRBV10-3,16,CAISSGTGTTNEKLFF
TRBJ2-3,TRBV7-2,14,CASSLDAGTDTQYF
TRBJ2-3,TRBV28,16,CASTLGGVRGTDTQYF
TRBJ2-4,TRBV7-3,16,CASSPGVGVAKNIQYF
TRBJ1-1,TRBV7-9,13,CASSQTANTEAFF
TRBJ1-1,TRBV18,15,CASSPTDAGDTEAFF
TRBJ1-4,TRBV6-1,13,CASRRGREEKLFF
TRBJ2-2,TRBV4-3,16,CASSQEIGGDTGELFF
TRBJ1-2,TRBV6-1,13,CASRIQGTYGYTF
TRBJ2-1,TRBV6-1,16,CASSERRAGAYNEQFF
TRBJ2-3,TRBV9,16,CASSARLAQITDTQYF
TRBJ2-7,TRBV5-1,13,CASALANSYEQYF
TRBJ2-7,TRBV6-1,15,CASRLDRGSSYEQYF